The following is a T cell receptor (beta chain) sequence with its context. There is no known antigen for this receptor. No clone much larger than this one lies a single base away; base qualities are absent. The record originates from a study of control samples from healthy donors and cancer patients (TCRdb year 2020). There are 11 amino acids in the CDR3, from cysteine to phenylalanine inclusive. Only the CDR3 portion is preserved as DNA: 33 bases, with reading frame beginning at the first base. The germline V gene (reference sequence) sets CDR1 to LGHDT and CDR2 to YNNKEL. V and J are truncated by 4 bases and 6 bases respectively, leaving an intervening sequence of 7 bases. To prepare the library, the immunoSEQ multiplex PCR assay was applied. TCRdb limited this immuneACCESS table to in-frame rearrangements with V and J called. A share of clones is missing; checked studies link under half to unresolved V genes, and the rest is unexplained. The sample table contains 150,000 to 200,000 clones; only one count was recorded for 80% to 90% of them. The ten biggest clones cover 4% to 6% of the sample.

The sequencing input was blood. The clonotype comes from a woman aged 25 to 39 in good health. Recombination linked TRBV3-1 (or the pseudogene TRBV3-2) to TRBJ2-7; a tentative D match to TRBD1 spans 5 bases. The nucleotide sequence is given as TGTGCCAGCAGCCGGACAAGCGAGCAGTACTTC. Translated, this is CASSRTSEQYF.